What follows are 21 T cell receptor beta chains derived from one specimen sequenced in a study of PD-1 blockade in classical Hodgkin lymphoma. This table comes from immunoSEQ multiplex PCR, and its TCRdb copy is limited to in-frame clones, with some not included. Of 4,000 to 5,500 clones in the sample, approximately 68% were seen once. The time point is: cycle 4 day 1 (C4D1), after six to seven weeks of nivolumab. The patients all showed relapse after autologous stem cell transplantation, while their brentuximab vedotin exposure varied. After thawing, PBMCs were subjected to magnetic negative selection to isolate CD8+ T cells. The source was CD8+ T cells from blood, collected before the fourth cycle of nivolumab. These receptors all come from a human donor with classical Hodgkin lymphoma.

This clone came up a few times. J is TRBJ2-7 and V is TRBV20-1, with TRBD2 matching 8 bases. V gave up 4 bases and J gave up 6 bases; unmatched junction bases: 2. The CDR3 is 11 residues long. From germline, CDR1 is DFQATT and CDR2 SNEGSKA (reference sequence). In DNA, the CDR3 is TGCAGTGCTACCCTAGCGGGCGAGCAGTACTTC. This encodes CSATLAGEQYF.

A few counts support this clone. The chain links TRBV10-1 to TRBJ2-1; 11 bases agree with TRBD2. The V segment lost 5 bases and the J segment 5 bases; nucleotides outside the gene matches: 5. The CDR3 is 15 residues long. Per the germline V gene, CDR1 is WNHNN and CDR2 is SYGVQD (reference sequence). CDR3 nucleotide sequence: TGCGCCAGCAGTCCTCCGGGACTAGCGGACAATGAGCAGTTCTTC. The encoded protein is CASSPPGLADNEQFF.

The CDR3 coding sequence is TGCGCCAGCAGCCAAGGAACTGGAAACACCATATATTTT. Its translation is CASSQGTGNTIYF. The chain joins TRBV4-1 to TRBJ1-3; no firm D call. Between the trimmed V and J ends, which lost 1 base and 2 bases, there was a span of 3 bases. In germline, CDR1 is MGHRA, CDR2 YSYEKL. This CDR3 has 13 residues.

On this clone: At the DNA level, this CDR3 is encoded by other sequences in the same sample as well. This chain connects TRBV5-4 to TRBJ1-5; tentatively, D is TRBD1 (6 bases). The CDR3 has 16 residues. V lost 2 bases and J 0 bases, leaving 12 bases between the germline ends. Germline V gene lookup returns CDR1 SGHNT and CDR2 YYREEE (reference sequence). This CDR3 is CASSLGQSYSNQPQHF. The DNA of the CDR3 is TGTGCCAGCAGCTTAGGACAGTCTTATAGCAATCAGCCCCAGCATTTT.

Concerning this clone itself: The sample carries other DNA sequences with the same CDR3. The rearrangement links TRBV10-1 to TRBJ2-7; D gene ambiguous. The CDR3 contains 11 residues. Germline loops: CDR1 WNHNN, CDR2 SYGVQD (reference sequence). The V and J ends lost 8 bases and 4 bases respectively, with 9 bases between them. The CDR3 protein is CASGQSYEQYF. Written as DNA, the CDR3 is TGCGCCAGCGGCCAGAGTTACGAGCAGTACTTC.

This clone was found a few times. This chain connects TRBV11-1 to TRBJ1-4; no firm D call. The CDR3 length is 14 residues. V lost 5 bases and J lost 4, with 11 bases in between. The V gene's germline CDR1 is SGHAT and CDR2 FQDESV (reference sequence). The CDR3 is CASSHRVNNEKLFF. In DNA, the CDR3 is TGTGCCAGCAGCCACCGGGTCAATAATGAAAAACTGTTTTTT.

The rearrangement uses TRBV10-3 and TRBJ2-5, with TRBD1 identical over 8 bases. V shed 3 bases, J shed 5 bases, and the junction held 11 bases outside the gene matches. CDR3 length: 16 residues. Germline lookup yields CDR1 ENHRY and CDR2 SYGVKD. The CDR3 here is CAISDSAAGGRETQYF. In DNA, the CDR3 is TGTGCCATCAGTGATTCCGCGGCAGGGGGCCGGGAGACCCAGTACTTC.

The chain joins TRBV18 to TRBJ2-2, with 12 bases identical to TRBD2. V gave up 3 bases and J gave up 1 base; unmatched junction bases: 0. Per germline, CDR1 KGHSH and CDR2 LQKENI. The CDR3 extends over 16 amino acids. This chain's CDR3 is CASSPTSGGNTGELFF. CDR3 nucleotide sequence: TGTGCCAGCTCACCGACTAGCGGGGGGAACACCGGGGAGCTGTTTTTT.

The chain couples TRBV27 to TRBJ2-7, with TRBD1 matching over 12 bases. This CDR3 contains 18 residues. V was pared by 0 bases and J by 4 bases, with 10 bases of the junction left unmatched. Germline CDR1 MNHEY, CDR2 SMNVEV (reference sequence). In DNA form, the CDR3 reads TGTGCCAGCAGTTTATCGACGGGGACAGGGGGCGTCTTTTACGAGCAGTACTTC. This encodes CASSLSTGTGGVFYEQYF.

The V gene is TRBV2, the J gene TRBJ2-1; D remains unclear. V was cut by 9 bases and J by 2 bases, with 17 bases left in between. The CDR3 sequence is 15 residues long. Per germline, CDR1 SNHLY and CDR2 FYNNEI. In DNA form, the CDR3 reads TGTGCCAGTACCTCAGGTCACGCGACCTACAATGAGCAGTTCTTC. It specifies CASTSGHATYNEQFF.

The chain recombines TRBV7-4 with TRBJ2-1, with D unresolved. The germline gives CDR1 SGHVT, CDR2 SQSDAQ. The CDR3 totals 14 residues. Trimming took off 1 base at V and 7 bases at J, with 11 bases between the two ends. The CDR3 spells CASSLDIAWNEQFF. Written as DNA, the CDR3 is TGTGCCAGCAGCTTAGACATAGCTTGGAATGAGCAGTTCTTC.

This clone was found a few times. The chain couples TRBV2 to TRBJ2-7; 7 bases agree with TRBD2. CDR1 is SNHLY and CDR2 is FYNNEI in the germline V gene. V was pared by 5 bases and J by 5 bases, with 9 bases of the junction left unmatched. The CDR3 covers 14 residues. The CDR3 DNA sequence: TGTGCCAGCAGTAGTGGGAGGGCCGGGGACGAGCAGTACTTC. Amino acid sequence: CASSSGRAGDEQYF.

This clone was seen only a few times. The CDR3, as DNA: TGTGCCAGCTTCTCCGGGACTTGGGGATCACCCCTCCACTTT. It translates to CASFSGTWGSPLHF. V gene TRBV6-1 combines with J gene TRBJ1-6, with D maybe TRBD1 (5 bases). Germline CDR1 is MNHNS and CDR2 is SASEGT. This CDR3 region has 14 residues. Trimming cost V 8 bases and J 10 bases, with 18 bases left between them.

This clone has a single count. V usage is TRBV5-1 and J usage is TRBJ2-3; tentative D call: TRBD2 (6 bases). The germline CDR1 and CDR2 sequences are SGHRS and YFSETQ. Trimming removed 0 bases from V and 2 bases from J, with 13 bases in between. The CDR3 consists of 16 residues. CDR3 sequence (DNA): TGCGCCAGCAGCTTGGATACCGGGGGTTACACAGATACGCAGTATTTT. Translated, it gives CASSLDTGGYTDTQYF.

Comment on this clone: Other DNA variants within this sample encode the same CDR3. CDR3 sequence: CASSLRAASTDTQYF. CDR3 in DNA: TGTGCCAGCAGCTTACGTGCGGCTAGCACAGATACGCAGTATTTT. The chain joins TRBV7-6 to TRBJ2-3; D gene ambiguous. V was trimmed by 2 bases and J by 0 bases, leaving 9 bases between them. This CDR3 is 15 amino acids long. Looked up from germline, CDR1 is SGHVS and CDR2 is FNYEAQ.

This sequence joins TRBV7-6 and TRBJ2-5; 7 nucleotides line up with TRBD2. Looked up from germline, CDR1 is SGHVS and CDR2 is FNYEAQ. The CDR3 has 14 amino acids. J gave up 4 bases and V 0 bases, and 2 bases lay outside the gene matches. The DNA for the CDR3 is TGTGCCAGCAGCTTAGCCGGGAGGCTAGAGACCCAGTACTTC. Amino acid sequence: CASSLAGRLETQYF.

The rearrangement joins TRBV5-1 to TRBJ2-2, with unresolved D. Deletions cut 0 bases from V and 3 bases from J, with 9 bases between. Germline V gene data show CDR1 as SGHRS and CDR2 as YFSETQ. The CDR3 totals 15 residues. In DNA form, the CDR3 reads TGCGCCAGCAGCTTGGTGGACGGACACACCGGGGAGCTGTTTTTT. Protein: CASSLVDGHTGELFF.

V is TRBV25-1 and J is TRBJ1-1, with D unresolved. The CDR3 runs to 18 residues. V gave up 0 bases and J gave up 1 base, with 18 bases separating them. Germline V gene sequence: CDR1 MGHDK, CDR2 SYGVNS. CDR3 region: CASSEYDPVWEGNTEAFF. The CDR3 nucleotides are TGTGCCAGCAGTGAATATGACCCCGTCTGGGAAGGGAACACTGAAGCTTTCTTT.

This clone was picked up a small number of times. This chain's CDR3 is CASSHGLTYEQYF. The CDR3 DNA is TGTGCCAGCAGCCATGGGCTGACCTACGAGCAGTACTTC. The chain employs TRBV14 and TRBJ2-7; D ambiguous. The V and J ends lost 3 bases and 2 bases respectively, with 8 bases between them. The CDR3 is 13 amino acids. Germline-derived CDR1 and CDR2 are SGHDN and FVKESK.

By share, this clone counts as medium-sized (0.01 to 0.1%). In DNA, the CDR3 is TGTGCCAGCAGGGAAAGGACAGGGGCAACCACTGAAGCTTTCTTT. Translating gives CASRERTGATTEAFF. The chain employs TRBV27 and TRBJ1-1, with TRBD1 identical over 9 bases. Germline V CDR1 and CDR2: MNHEY, SMNVEV (reference sequence). The CDR3 consists of 15 residues. V dropped 6 bases and J dropped 4; count of bases not matched to a gene: 9.

In DNA form, the CDR3 reads TGTGCCAGTAGTCCGGAGCGGGGCTCCTACAATGAGCAGTTCTTC. Its translation: CASSPERGSYNEQFF. The rearrangement links TRBV19 to TRBJ2-1; 7 nucleotides line up with TRBD2. CDR3 length: 15 residues. Per germline, CDR1 LNHDA and CDR2 SQIVND (reference sequence). V gave up 5 bases and J gave up 0 bases; unmatched junction bases: 4.